This T cell receptor beta chain was identified during a study of CD8 T cells in ankylosing spondylitis. Study conclusions and caveats: Those disease-linked clones were CD8+; they were also relatively rare in peripheral blood. Disease-linked clones reportedly concentrated significantly in matched ankylosing spondylitis synovial fluid.

The length of the CDR3 is 14 residues. With 7 bases removed from V and 1 base from J, the gap between germline ends came to 8 bases. CDR1 is MNHNS and CDR2 is SASEGT in the germline V gene. At least ten counts were recorded for this clonotype. Its target is not known. TCRdb redid the calling of the 5' RACE reads with MiXCR, one entry per CDR3 protein. The profile shows some 95,000 distinct CDR3 sequences, around 10% of them singletons. The J gene is TRBJ2-6, the V gene TRBV6-1, with a weak D call TRBD2 (5 bases). This TCR came from a male donor with ankylosing spondylitis or in good health (not recorded which). Sequencing input: blood, either unsorted or a sorted T cell fraction (not recorded which). CDR3 nucleotides: TGTGCCAGCACACTAGATTCTGGGGCCAACGTCCTGACTTTC. Translated, it gives CASTLDSGANVLTF.